The 8 T cell receptor beta chains below were found in one sample sequenced in a study of T cells in Graves' hyperthyroidism and ophthalmopathy (dated by TCRdb to the late 2010s). The library was prepared using multiplex PCR. The sequencer listed for this sample is Illumina HiSeq 2000. The TCR beta CDR3 regions were amplified from the RNA transcripts. A first-round RT-PCR of the TCR CDR3 used the HTBI primer set with the Qiagen OneStep RT-PCR kit. TCRdb's own reprocessing of the public reads used fastp at Q25 and MiXCR and kept productive beta chains. Each CDR3 protein gets just one entry, which takes the most common genes and DNA from the rows behind it. The sample data list hundreds of thousands of distinct CDR3 sequences, and just under 15% of these were observed just once. The ten largest make up 32% of the sample. Input material: blood. These receptors came from a woman aged 30 to 39 with Graves' hyperthyroidism.

This clonotype was seen repeatedly, ten times or more. This chain uses TRBV18 with TRBJ2-1, with D unresolved. Trimming removed 0 bases from V and 6 bases from J, with 12 bases in between. CDR1 KGHSH and CDR2 LQKENI come from the germline V gene. This CDR3 spans 15 amino acids. CDR3 in DNA: TGTGCCAGCTCACCACCCATGGCTGTAAGCAATGAGCAGTTCTTC. This encodes CASSPPMAVSNEQFF.

CDR3 sequence: CSARSREGNSQPQHF. The CDR3 DNA is TGCAGTGCGCGGTCCAGGGAAGGTAATAGTCAGCCCCAGCATTTT. The rearrangement uses TRBV20-1 and TRBJ1-5, with D possibly TRBD1 on 5 matching bases. CDR1 is DFQATT and CDR2 is SNEGSKA in the germline V gene (reference sequence). The CDR3 has 15 amino acids. The ends were cut back, 6 bases at V and 6 bases at J, with 21 bases in the middle.

This clonotype was counted only a few times. V gene TRBV4-2 combines with J gene TRBJ2-2; TRBD2 agrees at 8 bases. CDR1 and CDR2 (germline): LGHNA, YNFKEQ. There are 16 residues in the CDR3. V was pared by 5 bases and J by 4 bases, with 9 bases of the junction left unmatched. CDR3 amino acids: CASSSTSGARTGELFF. The CDR3 DNA reads as TGTGCCAGCAGCAGTACTAGCGGTGCCCGCACCGGGGAGCTGTTTTTT.

As to this clonotype: The germline gene is not matched at one end of the junction; a read error may be the cause. The chain couples TRBV28 to TRBJ1-5; no reliable D call. The germline gives CDR1 MDHEN, CDR2 SYDVKM. The CDR3 extends over 12 amino acids. CDR3 sequence: CAGSFSYTPQHF. CDR3 nucleotide sequence: TGTGCCGGCAGTTTTTCTTACACGCCCCAGCATTTT.

This clonotype was recorded a few times. The chain joins TRBV24-1 to TRBJ2-7; 10 bases fit TRBD1. V lost 0 bases and J lost 7; bases outside the gene matches: 8. From germline, CDR1 is KGHDR and CDR2 SFDVKD. CDR3 size: 16 residues. The CDR3 region is CATSDLDGTGAREQYF. CDR3 nucleotide sequence: TGTGCCACCAGTGATTTGGACGGGACAGGGGCGAGGGAGCAGTACTTC.

The chain has TRBV4-1 and TRBJ1-1; D unresolved. This CDR3 region has 15 residues. CDR1 is MGHRA, CDR2 YSYEKL, per germline. With 2 bases removed from V and 1 base from J, the gap between germline ends came to 11 bases. The CDR3 region is CASSQSELRNTEAFF. In DNA form, the CDR3 reads TGCGCCAGCAGCCAATCTGAGCTCCGGAACACTGAAGCTTTCTTT.

This clonotype was seen just once. The J gene is TRBJ1-1, the V gene TRBV20-1; maybe TRBD1 (5 bases). The CDR3 totals 13 residues. V dropped 3 bases and J dropped 1 base, with 9 bases sitting between them. Germline CDR1 reads DFQATT; CDR2 reads SNEGSKA (reference sequence). CDR3 residues: CSARSQANTEAFF. CDR3 in DNA: TGCAGTGCTAGGTCACAGGCGAACACTGAAGCTTTCTTT.

The chain employs TRBV19 and TRBJ2-5; 9 positions match TRBD2. From germline, CDR1 is LNHDA and CDR2 SQIVND (reference sequence). The length of the CDR3 is 15 residues. V lost 7 bases, J lost 5 bases, and 11 bases stayed unmatched. This CDR3 is CASTLAGGPWETQYF. CDR3 DNA sequence: TGTGCCAGTACGCTCGCGGGAGGGCCGTGGGAGACCCAGTACTTC.